What follows is one T cell receptor (beta chain) and its context. The antigen remains unidentified. This clone may be a read error of a much larger clone one base away. TCR beta CDR3 sequences were amplified from RNA transcripts. The TCR CDR3 first-round RT-PCR relied on the HTBI primer set. TCRdb independently ran MiXCR on the multiplex PCR reads; one entry per CDR3 protein. The table has around 420,000 distinct CDR3 sequences, approximately 15% seen once. This record comes from a study of T cells in Graves' hyperthyroidism and ophthalmopathy. Study at large: Peripheral blood collection took place at initial diagnosis, before any treatment.

Patients between 18 and 65 years old had hyperthyroidism, newly diagnosed and lasting under 2 months. Lactation, pregnancy, other autoimmune disease or uncontrolled infection excluded patients. The CDR3 runs to 10 residues. Germline CDR1 reads GTSNPN; CDR2 reads SVGIG (reference sequence). The study's findings and limits: Most expanded thyroid clonotypes above 0.001 recurred in blood.

Sequencing was done on a sample of blood. The TCR sequence derives from a woman younger than 35 with Graves' hyperthyroidism. V usage is TRBV30 and J usage is TRBJ2-5; D is unresolved. CDR3 coding DNA: TGTACCTGGGGAATAGAGACCCAGTACTTC. Its protein product is CTWGIETQYF.